The TCR beta chain under discussion was sequenced for a study of blood T cells in healthy people across ages (dated by TCRdb to 2015 to 2017). Concerning the study at large: In model experiments, template switching captured roughly one uniquely barcoded TCR beta cDNA molecule for every two T cells. Using deep sequencing normalized with unique cDNA molecular identifiers, the study measured how TCR beta repertoire diversity changes with age. Two additional independent replicas of 1 million unique cDNA reads from the same blood draw were analyzed for two donors (one aged 18 to 30 and one aged 80 or older). To avoid experimental bias, donors of different ages were spread randomly across the sequencing lanes. The donors were split into four age groups: young (average around 17 years), middle-aged (about 40), aged (approximately 60) and long-lived (over 75).

Per the germline V gene, LGHNA is the CDR1 and YSLEER is the CDR2. V is cut by 1 base and J by 2 bases, and the space between the germline ends is 10 bases. The CDR3 spans 15 residues, from the cysteine through the phenylalanine. The sequence is cut down to CDR3 DNA, 45 bases in frame from base 1. The paper's findings and limits, for the study overall: Because donor CMV infection status was unknown, age-related changes in expanded clonotypes were potentially confounded. A strong correlation was found between observed TCR beta diversity and the percentage of naive T cells measured by flow cytometry. Estimates of total diversity based on one million sequenced T cells were considered lower bounds and underestimates. As age increased, observed TCR beta diversity per million T cells dropped in a roughly linear way, and a significant reduction was already evident by age about 40. Compared with the aged group, more naive CD4+ T cells, fewer expanded clones and increased TCR diversity were shown by the long-lived group, suggesting age selection. Conclusive comparison of naive and antigen-experienced compartments was prevented by the profiling of bulk unsorted PBMCs.

This clonotype has just a few counts. Its antigen remains unidentified. Within one base of it there is no much larger clone, and no base qualities were kept. Library construction relied on 5' RACE. The run used an Illumina HiSeq 2500. The second PCR ran for about 6 to 12 cycles and used a J-beta primer mix along with a sample-barcoded 5' primer. Each TCR beta cDNA molecule received a unique molecular identifier from a template-switch 5' adaptor carrying 12 random nucleotides. At least 2.5 million CDR3-containing paired-end reads were obtained from each sample. The Mint cDNA synthesis kit, primed by a TRBC-specific oligonucleotide, was used to synthesize first-strand cDNA from all RNA. All cDNA was treated with uracil-DNA glycosylase and then went through a first 18-cycle PCR with the universal primers M1SS and BC2_uni_R. In the source study's methods: For normalization, 1 million high-quality reads were randomly selected from each sample, with every read carrying a distinct molecular identifier. Reads with shared molecular identifiers were discarded instead of being binned into consensus sequences. MiTCR, set to a Q25 quality threshold and the strictest error-elimination algorithm, was used for CDR3 identification, clonotype clustering and error correction. A nonparametric unseen species model using Euler transformation provided a lower-bound estimate of total TCR beta diversity. The public reads were quality trimmed at Q25 with fastp and then assembled into clones with MiXCR by TCRdb, keeping productive beta chains. Rows with one shared CDR3 protein collapse into an entry with the most common genes and DNA. The V and J calls follow TCRdb's processing rather than the paper's. The sample has 800,000 to 950,000 distinct CDR3 sequences on record, about 44% of them singletons. Of the sample, roughly 12% falls within the top ten clones.

Donors were a few dozen systemically healthy Caucasian individuals from Russia aged 6 to 90 years. Ten milliliters of peripheral blood were drawn from each donor into EDTA-treated Vacutainer tubes. Ficoll-Paque density-gradient centrifugation was used to isolate PBMCs, with at least 6 million obtained per sample. Total RNA was extracted from PBMCs with Trizol reagent, with at least 5.5 micrograms obtained per sample. The percentages of naive CD45RAhigh/CD27high T cells were determined by flow cytometry on a PBMC aliquot from every donor. This sequence uses TRBV4-3 and TRBJ2-3; the D element could tentatively be TRBD1 or TRBD2, as 5 bases agree for each. The source of this sequence is a man under 40 in good health. The specimen was blood. DNA sequence: TGCGCCAGCAGCCAAGCCGGGGCCCCCACAGATACGCAGTATTTT. This translates into CASSQAGAPTDTQYF.